Shown below are 26 T cell receptor beta chains from a single sample sequenced in a study of cytomegalovirus exposure and HLA in healthy donors. The method was immunoSEQ multiplex PCR; TCRdb's version includes in-frame clones alone and lacks a portion of them. Altogether more than 95,000 clones are present, more than 70% being singletons, with the ten largest covering approximately 4.9%. Sequenced: PBMCs. Receptors were obtained from a young man in good health and CMV-seronegative.

The chain recombines TRBV11-2 with TRBJ2-5; TRBD2 matches 10 bases. Per germline, CDR1 SGHAT and CDR2 FQNNGV. Losses at the gene ends were 4 bases for V and 2 bases for J; bases not matched to a gene: 10. The length of the CDR3 is 17 residues. CDR3 in amino acids: CASSSRPASGGQETQYF. CDR3 nucleotides: TGTGCCAGCAGCTCCCGTCCGGCTAGCGGGGGACAAGAGACCCAGTACTTC. Supplemented by reference TRBV11-2 and TRBJ2-5, the full variable domain reads EAGVAQSPRYKIIEKRQSVAFWCNPISGHATLYWYQQILGQGPKLLIQFQNNGVVDDSQLPKDRFSAERLKGVDSTLKIQPAKLEDSAVYLCASSSRPASGGQETQYFGPGTRLLVL.

This clone came up a few times. The V call is TRBV15, the J call TRBJ1-2; D is unresolved. Trimming took off 0 bases at V and 0 bases at J, with 8 bases between the two ends. CDR3 length: 15 amino acids. Germline CDR1 LNHNV, CDR2 YYDKDF (reference sequence). CDR3 region: CATSRDIAANYGYTF. In DNA, the CDR3 is TGTGCCACCAGCAGAGATATAGCAGCTAACTATGGCTACACCTTC.

The chain combines TRBV10-3 with TRBJ2-2; D gene ambiguous. The V end lost 2 bases, the J end lost 6 bases, and 19 bases lay between the germline ends. This CDR3 contains 17 residues. Germline loops: CDR1 ENHRY, CDR2 SYGVKD. This chain's CDR3 is CAISETDPSRLSGELFF. In DNA, the CDR3 is TGTGCCATCAGTGAGACCGACCCATCCCGACTTTCCGGGGAGCTGTTTTTT.

This clone occurred once. The V and J genes are TRBV5-5 and TRBJ1-6; D might be TRBD1 (6 bases). Trimming took off 0 bases at V and 14 bases at J, with 18 bases between the two ends. CDR3 size: 15 residues. Germline CDR1 reads SGHKS; CDR2 reads YYEKEE (reference sequence). CDR3 in amino acids: CASSLGGDTLSSLHF. The CDR3 DNA follows: TGTGCCAGCAGCTTGGGTGGGGACACCCTTAGTTCCCTCCACTTT.

The chain carries TRBV7-9 and TRBJ2-7; 11 bases match TRBD1. Germline loops: CDR1 SEHNR, CDR2 FQNEAQ (reference sequence). Unmatched junction bases numbered 11, after V lost 5 bases and J lost 2 bases. The CDR3 has 17 amino acids. CDR3 DNA: TGTGCCAGCAGCCTAACGGGGACAGGGGGGTCCCCCTACGAGCAGTACTTC. Amino acid sequence: CASSLTGTGGSPYEQYF.

The chain carries TRBV5-1 and TRBJ2-7; 7 bases fit TRBD1. The CDR3 totals 13 residues. V shed 4 bases and J 2 bases; nucleotides not matched to a gene: 3. Germline V CDR1 and CDR2: SGHRS, YFSETQ. The CDR3 loop reads CASSPDRTYEQYF. CDR3 in DNA: TGCGCCAGCAGCCCGGACAGGACCTACGAGCAGTACTTC.

This chain joins TRBV6-1 and TRBJ1-2, with 11 bases lining up with TRBD1. Trimming took 4 bases from V and 3 from J; bases not matched to a gene: 7. CDR3 length: 16 residues. Germline loops: CDR1 MNHNS, CDR2 SASEGT. In DNA, the CDR3 is TGTGCCAGCAGTGGGGGACAGGGGGTAGTATACTATGGCTACACCTTC. Translation: CASSGGQGVVYYGYTF.

V is TRBV15 and J is TRBJ2-1, with 14 bases that match TRBD2. The germline V gene has CDR1 LNHNV and CDR2 YYDKDF (reference sequence). CDR3 length: 19 residues. V gave up 2 bases and J gave up 1 base; unmatched junction bases: 7. The CDR3 spells CATSRWTSGGPKSYNEQFF. CDR3 sequence (DNA): TGTGCCACCAGCAGATGGACTAGCGGGGGGCCTAAGTCCTACAATGAGCAGTTCTTC.

V is TRBV7-2 and J is TRBJ2-5, with a tentative D call TRBD2 (6 bases). CDR3 length: 13 residues. Germline CDR1 is SGHTA and CDR2 is FQGNSA. The V end lost 5 bases, the J end lost 5 bases, and 12 bases lay between the germline ends. This CDR3 reads CASSLLGSETQYF. CDR3 in DNA: TGTGCCAGCAGCCTACTCGGGAGTGAGACCCAGTACTTC.

The rearrangement joins TRBV5-4 to TRBJ2-7; tentatively, D is TRBD2 (5 bases). Trimming removed 0 bases from V and 3 bases from J, with 13 bases in between. Germline values: CDR1 SGHNT, CDR2 YYREEE (reference sequence). CDR3 length equals 15 residues. The CDR3 coding sequence is TGTGCCAGCAGCTTGGCCGGAGCGGTGCTCTACGAGCAGTACTTC. Amino acids: CASSLAGAVLYEQYF. Looking up the rest from reference TRBV5-4 and TRBJ2-7 gives the full variable domain: ETGVTQSPTHLIKTRGQQVTLRCSSQSGHNTVSWYQQALGQGPQFIFQYYREEENGRGNFPPRFSGLQFPNYSSELNVNALELDDSALYLCASSLAGAVLYEQYFGPGTRLTVT.

The V gene is TRBV15, the J gene TRBJ2-7; the D is unclear. CDR1 LNHNV and CDR2 YYDKDF come from the germline V gene (reference sequence). The CDR3 has 18 amino acids. Trimming shortened V by 0 bases and J by 1 base, and 19 bases separated the two germline ends. The CDR3 region is CATSRDRPPRIGSYEQYF. The DNA of the CDR3 is TGTGCCACCAGCAGAGATAGGCCACCCAGGATTGGGTCCTACGAGCAGTACTTC.

The chain uses TRBV19 and TRBJ2-4; TRBD2 aligns across 9 bases. The ends lost 2 bases at V and 0 bases at J; junction bases unmatched: 2. Germline CDR1 reads LNHDA; CDR2 reads SQIVND (reference sequence). The CDR3 runs 16 residues. The CDR3 region is CASSIRLAVAKNIQYF. DNA for the CDR3: TGTGCCAGTAGTATAAGACTAGCGGTAGCCAAAAACATTCAGTACTTC.

The gene calls are TRBV30 and TRBJ2-1; a possible D gene is TRBD2 (6 bases). Per germline, CDR1 GTSNPN and CDR2 SVGIG (reference sequence). The V and J ends lost 7 bases and 0 bases respectively, with 13 bases between them. The CDR3 loop spans 14 amino acids. The CDR3 loop is CAFLGGSSYNEQFF. CDR3 coding DNA: TGTGCCTTTCTCGGAGGGAGCTCCTACAATGAGCAGTTCTTC. The variable domain in full, with the rest retrieved from reference TRBV30 and TRBJ2-1, is SQTIHQWPATLVQPVGSPLSLECTVEGTSNPNLYWYRQAAGRGLQLLFYSVGIGQISSEVPQNLSASRPQDRQFILSSKKLLLSDSGFYLCAFLGGSSYNEQFFGPGTRLTVL.

Here the CDR3 reads CASSETGTHGNTIYF. The CDR3 DNA is TGTGCCAGCAGTGAGACAGGGACTCATGGAAACACCATATATTTT. V usage is TRBV25-1 and J usage is TRBJ1-3; 7 bases are shared with TRBD1. V shed 3 bases and J 3 bases; nucleotides not matched to a gene: 5. The CDR3 length is 15 residues. The V gene's germline CDR1 is MGHDK and CDR2 SYGVNS.

The rearrangement links TRBV29-1 to TRBJ1-2; unclear D gene. The CDR3 contains 14 residues. The germline V gene encodes CDR1 SQVTM and CDR2 ANQGSEA. Trimming shortened V by 1 base and J by 6 bases, and 15 bases separated the two germline ends. Here the CDR3 DNA reads TGCAGCGTTGAAGTGCAGGAAACCGAGAATGGCTACACCTTC. Translated, it gives CSVEVQETENGYTF. Using reference TRBV29-1 and TRBJ1-2 for the parts outside the CDR3, the full variable domain is SAVISQKPSRDICQRGTSLTIQCQVDSQVTMMFWYRQQPGQSLTLIATANQGSEATYESGFVIDKFPISRPNLTFSTLTVSNMSPEDSSIYLCSVEVQETENGYTFGSGTRLTVV.

This chain connects TRBV10-3 to TRBJ2-7; D gene unclear. The CDR3 spans 12 residues. CDR1 and CDR2 (germline): ENHRY, SYGVKD. V lost 2 bases, J lost 1 base, and 3 bases lay in between. CDR3 in DNA: TGTGCCATCAGTGAGCAGTCCTACGAGCAGTACTTC. This gives the protein CAISEQSYEQYF.

The chain couples TRBV27 to TRBJ2-1, with TRBD2 matching 10 bases. Losses at the gene ends were 10 bases for V and 5 bases for J; bases not matched to a gene: 5. The germline CDR1 and CDR2 sequences are MNHEY and SMNVEV (reference sequence). This CDR3 contains 13 residues. CDR3: CATGTSENNEQFF. Here the CDR3 DNA reads TGTGCCACCGGGACTAGCGAGAACAATGAGCAGTTCTTC.

The chain employs TRBV29-1 and TRBJ2-1, with TRBD1 matching 7 bases. The CDR3 is 13 amino acids. V shed 7 bases, J shed 10 bases, and the junction held 13 bases outside the gene matches. CDR1 is SQVTM and CDR2 is ANQGSEA in the germline V gene. The CDR3 reads CSAGTVSLGEQFF. CDR3 nucleotides: TGCAGCGCCGGGACAGTTTCCCTCGGGGAGCAGTTCTTC.

This rearrangement joins TRBV5-1 to TRBJ1-2; D is uncertain. The germline V and J ends were trimmed by 1 base and 0 bases, with 10 bases remaining between them. This CDR3 contains 15 residues. The V gene's germline CDR1 is SGHRS and CDR2 YFSETQ. CDR3 region: CASSLITPSNYGYTF. In DNA form, the CDR3 reads TGCGCCAGCAGCTTGATTACACCGTCTAACTATGGCTACACCTTC. The full variable domain, completed using reference TRBV5-1 and TRBJ1-2, is KAGVTQTPRYLIKTRGQQVTLSCSPISGHRSVSWYQQTPGQGLQFLFEYFSETQRNKGNFPGRFSGRQFSNSRSEMNVSTLELGDSALYLCASSLITPSNYGYTFGSGTRLTVV.

This chain links TRBV4-1 with TRBJ1-1, with 8 bases identical to TRBD1. The CDR3 is 15 residues long. The germline V gene encodes CDR1 MGHRA and CDR2 YSYEKL. The J segment lost 3 bases and the V segment lost 1 base, leaving 4 bases of the junction unmatched. CDR3: CASSQVTGVDTEAFF. CDR3 DNA: TGCGCCAGCAGCCAAGTGACAGGGGTGGACACTGAAGCTTTCTTT.

The chain is built from TRBV27 and TRBJ2-3; the match to TRBD1 covers 7 bases. V lost 4 bases and J lost 3; bases outside the gene matches: 7. The CDR3 sequence is 15 residues long. The germline V gene encodes CDR1 MNHEY and CDR2 SMNVEV (reference sequence). Here the CDR3 reads CASSSPGQTTDTQYF. In DNA, the CDR3 is TGTGCCAGCAGTTCTCCGGGACAGACTACAGATACGCAGTATTTT.

The chain employs TRBV18 and TRBJ2-7; no definite D call. The V end was cut by 3 bases, the J end by 1 base, with 16 bases between. The CDR3 runs 16 residues. Germline CDR1 reads KGHSH; CDR2 reads LQKENI. CDR3 region: CASSPPGGYPSYEQYF. The CDR3 DNA reads TGTGCCAGCTCACCTCCCGGCGGTTACCCTTCCTACGAGCAGTACTTC.

The chain combines TRBV5-1 with TRBJ2-7, with 8 bases identical to TRBD1. Germline-derived CDR1 and CDR2 are SGHRS and YFSETQ. V lost 1 base to trimming and J lost 2 bases; unmatched junction nucleotides: 5. CDR3 length equals 15 residues. CDR3 coding DNA: TGCGCCAGCAGCTTGAATTGGGGACAGGCCTACGAGCAGTACTTC. Its translation is CASSLNWGQAYEQYF.

A few counts support this clone. This chain joins TRBV7-6 and TRBJ1-1, with D unresolved. Trimming shortened V by 5 bases and J by 2 bases, and 12 bases separated the two germline ends. The CDR3 extends over 14 amino acids. Germline assignment: CDR1 SGHVS and CDR2 FNYEAQ. CDR3 residues: CASSPLAANTEAFF. The CDR3 DNA reads as TGTGCCAGCAGCCCCCTGGCGGCTAACACTGAAGCTTTCTTT.

This clone showed up just a few times. V usage is TRBV30 and J usage is TRBJ1-5; D call uncertain. V lost 0 bases to trimming and J lost 3 bases, with 6 bases between them. Germline assignment: CDR1 GTSNPN and CDR2 SVGIG (reference sequence). This CDR3 contains 13 residues. In nucleotides, the CDR3 is TGTGCCTGGAGTGTAACAGTCAATCAGCCCCAGCATTTT. Amino acids: CAWSVTVNQPQHF.

This sequence joins TRBV5-1 and TRBJ1-5; TRBD1 matches 8 bases. The CDR3 has 15 amino acids. The germline V gene has CDR1 SGHRS and CDR2 YFSETQ. V shed 5 bases, J shed 1 base, and the junction held 5 bases outside the gene matches. In nucleotides, the CDR3 is TGCGCCAGCAGGCAGGGGGCAACAAGCAATCAGCCCCAGCATTTT. As protein: CASRQGATSNQPQHF. The complete variable domain, with remaining parts taken from reference TRBV5-1 and TRBJ1-5, reads KAGVTQTPRYLIKTRGQQVTLSCSPISGHRSVSWYQQTPGQGLQFLFEYFSETQRNKGNFPGRFSGRQFSNSRSEMNVSTLELGDSALYLCASRQGATSNQPQHFGDGTRLSIL.